This T cell receptor beta chain was recorded in a study of human T cells and chemical hapten exposure. Study-level results: Donors in the study had alopecia, meaning their immune response may differ from healthy people's.

TCRdb used MiXCR to reprocess the RACE reads, holding one entry per CDR3 protein. The table has about 300,000 distinct CDR3 sequences, 4.5% to 7% seen once. Time point indicated: pre-sensitization, week 0. The treatment here: therapeutic diphenylcyclopropenone sensitization with weekly scalp DPC. This clonotype was counted at least ten times. Its antigen is unknown. The CDR3 contains 16 residues. Specimen: whole blood, collected in connection with sensitization to the hapten diphenylcyclopropenone (DPC). V and J are TRBV21-1 and TRBJ2-4; the table gives TRBD1 as D, unverified against the DNA. TRBV21-1 is classified as a pseudogene. This TCR was sampled from a woman younger than 30 with alopecia areata. Some clones in this sample may be carry-over from other donors' samples. CDR3 sequence: CASSNDKGTCKNIQYF. The CDR3 coding sequence is TGTGCCAGCAGCAACGATAAGGGGACCTGCAAAAACATTCAGTACTTC.